The TCR beta chain described here comes from a study of low-dose radiotherapy and immunotherapy resistance in tumors. Study information: Per fraction, Cohort 1 was given 0.5 Gy every 2 weeks, for a total of 6.5 Gy. Once cycle 1 day 1 began, patients took oral aspirin 300 mg daily for four cycles. Cyclophosphamide went in intravenously at 200 mg/m2 every two weeks, one day before radiation and immunotherapy.

Noted time point: after trial treatment. Treatment denoted: LDRT plus nivolumab, ipilimumab, low-dose cyclophosphamide and aspirin (RACIN trial). Donors, who were enrolled in a single-arm phase I dose-escalation trial, received nivolumab, ipilimumab, aspirin, low-dose cyclophosphamide and low-dose radiotherapy. Over roughly 20 PCR cycles, TCRs were amplified from a constant-region primer and V-primer adapter. Each CDR3 protein gets one entry after TCRdb re-called the reads with MiXCR. The sample lists roughly 50,000 distinct CDR3 sequences, roughly 33% occurring once. Sequenced here: PBMCs, sampled after low-dose radiotherapy plus immunotherapy. The receptor's source is a male donor with rectosigmoid adenocarcinoma.

CDR3 coding DNA: TGCGCCAGCAGCTTGGGACAGGGAATTTCTGGGGCCAACGTCCTGACTTTC. Protein: CASSLGQGISGANVLTF. The genes are TRBV5-1 and TRBJ2-6; 7 nucleotides match TRBD1. The CDR3 spans 17 residues. Germline CDR1 and CDR2: SGHRS and YFSETQ. V dropped 0 bases and J dropped 1; count of bases not matched to a gene: 4. The full variable domain, its missing parts supplied by reference TRBV5-1 and TRBJ2-6, is KAGVTQTPRYLIKTRGQQVTLSCSPISGHRSVSWYQQTPGQGLQFLFEYFSETQRNKGNFPGRFSGRQFSNSRSEMNVSTLELGDSALYLCASSLGQGISGANVLTFGAGSRLTVL.